This T cell receptor (beta chain) was identified in a study of T cells in Graves' hyperthyroidism and ophthalmopathy (dated by TCRdb to 2018 to 2020). Study-wide context: Peripheral blood samples were taken at the time of initial diagnosis, prior to any treatment. For training and testing, the 100 or so patients in the discovery cohort were randomly divided in a 7:3 ratio. Whether ophthalmopathy could be predicted prospectively was tested in an independent validation cohort made up of 18 to 20 hyperthyroidism patients plus 17 patients who later progressed to ophthalmopathy. The study also compared thyroid tissue and blood T-cell repertoires from 5 to 7 Graves' hyperthyroidism patients. TCR V-J signatures able to tell the groups apart were searched for in a discovery cohort of 90 to 100 patients, of whom about 40 had Graves' ophthalmopathy and 55 to 65 had stable Graves' hyperthyroidism. Once sampling was done, hyperthyroidism patients were given methimazole at a starting dose of 30 mg daily, whereas ophthalmopathy patients were given high-dose intravenous methylprednisolone. The paper reports TCR Vbeta CDR3 sequencing of some 140 peripheral blood samples: approximately 41 ophthalmopathy, fewer than 85 hyperthyroidism and about 17 progressor patients.

What the study reported, not specific to this receptor: No statistical method was used to fix the sample size in advance, and group allocation was not hidden from the investigators. Blood samples also contained most of the expanded thyroid clonotypes (frequency above 0.001), which suggests that blood repertoires may reflect thyroid immune responses. A 13 V-J signature model separated ophthalmopathy from stable hyperthyroidism, with 87.88% sensitivity and just under 84% specificity in cross-validation and 80%/75% in testing. In validation, the model predicted progression to ophthalmopathy a median of around 6.5 months before onset, with around 70% sensitivity and roughly 79% specificity.

This clonotype was seen repeatedly, ten times or more. The clone's antigen remains unknown. No much larger clone exists at a distance of one base, and base qualities are not known. Hyperthyroidism patients were newly diagnosed, had a disease duration of under 2 months, and were aged 18 to 65 years. The study excluded patients with uncontrolled infections, other autoimmune diseases, pregnancy or lactation. Diagnoses were based on clinical symptoms, serum thyroxine and TRAb, thyroid ultrasound and orbital computed tomography. For progressor patients, blood was drawn at the first diagnosis of hyperthyroidism, before any ophthalmopathy symptoms had appeared. PBMCs were separated from approximately 10 ml of fresh peripheral blood using Ficoll-Paque density gradient centrifugation. Progressor patients were first diagnosed with Graves' hyperthyroidism and then developed ophthalmopathy during follow-up. Total RNA was extracted with Trizol reagent, and quality was checked on an Agilent 2100 Bioanalyzer.

The TCR beta CDR3 regions were amplified from RNA transcripts. A first-round RT-PCR of the TCR CDR3 used the HTBI primer set with the Qiagen OneStep RT-PCR kit. Libraries were constructed in a second round of multiplex PCR, after which size selection and purification were carried out. Paired-end sequencing of the libraries was performed with 100 bp reads on an Illumina HiSeq2000. Per the original workflow: Raw data were processed with SOAPnuke, discarding reads with adapters, uncalled bases, mean Phred below 15, or no exact constant-primer or identifier match. COPE v1.2.5 was used to merge the high-quality paired reads, and each unique nucleotide sequence was defined as a clonotype. MiTCR v1.1 was used to align the clonotypes against IMGT TRBV, TRBD and TRBJ reference segments. Only V-J combinations with frequency above 0.0001, covering 99.2% of repertoires, were analysed. The TCS score was defined as F50 (clonal expansion) divided by E x V (chaos), with BLOSUM62-based TCRdist calculated between CDR3 peptides within each V-J. Welch's t-statistics and random forest reduced just over 500 V-J features to 13, which were used in a naive Bayes classifier (R e1071). TCRdb reworked the public reads: Q25 trimming with fastp, MiXCR clone assembly, productive beta chains retained. Each record represents a unique CDR3 protein, reported with the most common genes and DNA among its rows. The V and J calls come from TCRdb's annotation, not from the publication. Recorded for this sample are about 130,000 distinct CDR3 sequences; roughly a fifth of them occurred a single time. Around two thirds of the sample comes from the top ten.

The germline V gene yields SGHNT for CDR1 and YENEEA for CDR2. The trim is 1 base for V and 2 bases for J, with a gap of 4 bases between the germline ends. The CDR3 starts with the cysteine, ends with the phenylalanine, and has 13 residues. The only DNA kept is the CDR3, 39 bases in frame from the first base. Sequenced sample: blood. The V gene is TRBV11-3 and the J gene is TRBJ2-3; no D gene is confidently identified. The clonotype was recovered from a woman aged 45-59 years with Graves' hyperthyroidism that later progressed to Graves' ophthalmopathy. This receptor has the CDR3 CASSLAFTDTQYF. The DNA sequence is as follows: TGTGCCAGCAGCTTAGCCTTCACAGATACGCAGTATTTT.